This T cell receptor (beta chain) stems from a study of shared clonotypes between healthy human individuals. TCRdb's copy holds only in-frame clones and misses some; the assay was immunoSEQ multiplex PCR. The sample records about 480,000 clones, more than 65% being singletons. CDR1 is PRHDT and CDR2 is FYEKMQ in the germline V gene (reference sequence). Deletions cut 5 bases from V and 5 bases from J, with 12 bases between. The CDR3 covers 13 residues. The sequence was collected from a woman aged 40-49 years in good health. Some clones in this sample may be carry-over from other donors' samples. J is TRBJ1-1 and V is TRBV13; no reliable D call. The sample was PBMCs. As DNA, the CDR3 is TGTGCCAGCAGCCCCCGAGGCTCAACTGAAGCTTTCTTT. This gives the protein CASSPRGSTEAFF.